These 11 T cell receptor beta chains were sequenced from one sample in a study of T-cell memory formation after mild COVID-19. Each CDR3 protein is one row after TCRdb ran MiXCR on the 5' RACE reads. This sample has 200,000 to 250,000 distinct CDR3 sequences; 27% occur once, and the top ten carry roughly 10%. The sample consisted of PBMCs or a T cell subset sorted from them (not recorded which). These receptors were obtained from an adult woman who had mild COVID-19 (a few samples of this study predate the infection). Cell type and time point are not known.

The chain recombines TRBV3-1 with TRBJ2-1; TRBD1 might be the D (6 bases). Germline CDR1 LGHDT, CDR2 YNNKEL (reference sequence). CDR3 length: 16 amino acids. V was cut by 3 bases and J by 6 bases, with 18 bases left in between. The CDR3 nucleotides read TGTGCCAGCAGCCAGGACAACGGACAGCCGAGCAATGAGCAGTTCTTC. Translated, it gives CASSQDNGQPSNEQFF.

This clonotype was detected a few times. This chain joins TRBV10-3 and TRBJ2-1; the match to TRBD2 covers 10 bases. The V gene end was trimmed by 5 bases and the J gene end by 5 bases; junction bases not matched to a gene: 6. CDR1 is ENHRY and CDR2 is SYGVKD in the germline V gene. CDR3 length equals 15 residues. The CDR3 loop reads CAISSPGTSDNEQFF. The CDR3 nucleotides read TGTGCCATCAGTTCGCCGGGGACTAGCGACAATGAGCAGTTCTTC.

This clonotype was recorded at least ten times. The rearrangement links TRBV19 to TRBJ1-1, with D uncertain. The CDR3 loop spans 13 amino acids. Per germline, CDR1 LNHDA and CDR2 SQIVND (reference sequence). Trimming stripped 5 bases from V and 0 bases from J, with 7 bases between. As DNA, the CDR3 is TGTGCCAGTAGTTCTGGACTGAACACTGAAGCTTTCTTT. This sequence encodes CASSSGLNTEAFF.

This clonotype has only a few counts. V is TRBV5-1 and J is TRBJ2-5, with D perhaps TRBD2 (5 bases). V lost 0 bases and J 5 bases, leaving 11 bases between the germline ends. The germline CDR1 and CDR2 sequences are SGHRS and YFSETQ. This CDR3 is built from 14 residues. The CDR3 DNA sequence: TGCGCCAGCAGCTTGGGGGGTCAGCGGGAGACCCAGTACTTC. It is translated as CASSLGGQRETQYF.

The chain links TRBV6-5 to TRBJ1-2; 7 bases align to TRBD1. Trimming removed 1 base from V and 5 bases from J; junction bases left unmatched: 7. Germline loops: CDR1 MNHEY, CDR2 SVGAGI. The CDR3 is 15 amino acids. The CDR3 DNA is TGTGCCAGCAGTTACTGGACGGGACAGCTATATGGCTACACCTTC. This encodes CASSYWTGQLYGYTF.

This clonotype was detected only a few times. The rearrangement joins TRBV5-6 to TRBJ2-7, with D perhaps TRBD2 (6 bases). Germline values: CDR1 SGHDT, CDR2 YYEEEE. V lost 4 bases, J lost 2 bases, and 13 bases lay in between. The CDR3 is 14 residues long. Here the CDR3 reads CASSAGASAYEQYF. The DNA for the CDR3 is TGTGCCAGCAGCGCTGGGGCTAGCGCCTACGAGCAGTACTTC.

This clonotype appeared many times. The gene calls are TRBV4-2 and TRBJ2-1; weak D call: TRBD2 (6 bases). The CDR3 consists of 16 residues. Germline V gene data show CDR1 as LGHNA and CDR2 as YNFKEQ. V dropped 5 bases and J dropped 6 bases, with 20 bases sitting between them. The CDR3 DNA sequence: TGTGCCAGCAGCTCTAATAGGAGGGACTCGCGCAATGAGCAGTTCTTC. Its translation: CASSSNRRDSRNEQFF.

The chain combines TRBV20-1 with TRBJ1-6; D perhaps matches TRBD1 (5 bases). The V end was cut by 3 bases, the J end by 7 bases, with 10 bases between. Germline CDR1 and CDR2: DFQATT and SNEGSKA (reference sequence). The CDR3 consists of 13 residues. CDR3 residues: CSARGTGNSPLHF. CDR3 sequence (DNA): TGCAGTGCTAGGGGGACTGGAAATTCACCCCTCCACTTT.

In this sample, this clonotype turned up many times. The gene calls are TRBV7-9 and TRBJ2-5; D may match TRBD1 or TRBD2 (5 bases each). Germline V CDR1 and CDR2: SEHNR, FQNEAQ (reference sequence). This CDR3 has 14 residues. Trimming shortened V by 4 bases and J by 4 bases, and 13 bases separated the two germline ends. The CDR3 spells CASSSRDLRETQYF. As DNA, the CDR3 is TGTGCCAGCAGCTCAAGGGACCTGCGAGAGACCCAGTACTTC.

This rearrangement joins TRBV20-1 to TRBJ2-3; the match to TRBD2 covers 9 bases. The J segment lost 2 bases and the V segment lost 1 base, leaving 1 base of the junction unmatched. The germline V gene has CDR1 DFQATT and CDR2 SNEGSKA (reference sequence). This CDR3 is 14 amino acids long. CDR3 region: CSARGTSVTDTQYF. CDR3 bases: TGCAGTGCTAGAGGGACTAGCGTCACAGATACGCAGTATTTT.

This rearrangement joins TRBV6-1 to TRBJ2-7; TRBD2 matches 7 bases. The CDR3 has 14 residues. Germline CDR1 and CDR2: MNHNS and SASEGT. V was pared by 3 bases and J by 6 bases, with 8 bases of the junction left unmatched. The CDR3 spells CASSDGSGSVEQYF. The CDR3 nucleotides read TGTGCCAGCAGTGACGGTAGCGGGTCGGTCGAGCAGTACTTC.